This TCR beta chain came from a study of blood T cell repertoires in COVID-19. Sequenced by immunoSEQ multiplex PCR; TCRdb stores in-frame clones only, minus some. The sample consists of some 260,000 clones, about nine tenths of them appearing once. Residents of around 24 US areas, aged roughly 18 to 89 years, made up the participants. The CDR3 extends over 15 amino acids. The germline gives CDR1 SNHLY, CDR2 FYNNEI. V was pared by 6 bases and J by 2 bases, with 13 bases between. This sequence joins TRBV2 and TRBJ1-4, with D perhaps TRBD1 (5 bases). The sequencing input was PBMCs or T cells enriched from blood (not recorded which). This clonotype was obtained from a woman under 40 with acute COVID-19. CDR3 sequence (DNA): TGTGCCAGCAGGCAGACAGCCGGGACTAATGAAAAACTGTTTTTT. Its translation is CASRQTAGTNEKLFF.